Following are 27 T cell receptor beta chains from one sample sequenced in a study of blood T cell repertoires in COVID-19. Profiled with immunoSEQ multiplex PCR; TCRdb holds only in-frame clones, not every one. Of about 190,000 clones in the sample, around nine tenths were seen once. Sequencing used peripheral blood. The receptor source for this set is a man aged 65-85 years with active or convalescent COVID-19.

The chain joins TRBV5-6 to TRBJ1-4; 9 bases map to TRBD1. There are 18 residues in the CDR3. The germline gives CDR1 SGHDT, CDR2 YYEEEE. V lost 4 bases to trimming and J lost 2 bases; unmatched junction nucleotides: 12. CDR3 in DNA: TGTGCCAGCAGCGCACCGGGACAGGGAACGGGGACTAATGAAAAACTGTTTTTT. This gives the protein CASSAPGQGTGTNEKLFF. The full variable domain, its missing parts supplied by reference TRBV5-6 and TRBJ1-4, is DAGVTQSPTHLIKTRGQQVTLRCSPKSGHDTVSWYQQALGQGPQFIFQYYEEEERQRGNFPDRFSGHQFPNYSSELNVNALLLGDSALYLCASSAPGQGTGTNEKLFFGSGTQLSVL.

V and J are TRBV5-1 and TRBJ2-1, with 7 positions matching TRBD2. This CDR3 has 15 amino acids. V lost 0 bases to trimming and J lost 4 bases; unmatched junction nucleotides: 4. From germline, CDR1 is SGHRS and CDR2 YFSETQ. CDR3 sequence: CASSLVGGSYNEQFF. The CDR3 DNA reads as TGCGCCAGCAGCTTGGTTGGCGGGAGTTACAATGAGCAGTTCTTC.

The CDR3 nucleotides are TGCGCCAGCAATCCCTCGGGGGTAGGAGAGACCCAGTACTTC. Protein: CASNPSGVGETQYF. The chain joins TRBV10-2 to TRBJ2-5, with D tentatively TRBD2 (6 bases). Germline values: CDR1 WSHSY, CDR2 SAAADI. The V and J ends lost 7 bases and 4 bases respectively, with 16 bases between them. The CDR3 runs to 14 residues.

CDR3: CASSPDREPERPLFF. The CDR3 coding sequence is TGCGCCAGCAGCCCCGACAGGGAGCCAGAACGCCCGCTGTTTTTT. The chain is built from TRBV4-3 and TRBJ2-2, with 7 bases matching TRBD1. Germline CDR1 LGHNA, CDR2 YSLEER. This CDR3 contains 15 residues. V lost 4 bases, J lost 13 bases, and 15 bases stayed unmatched.

This chain joins TRBV6-6 and TRBJ2-7, with 8 bases that match TRBD1. CDR3 length: 14 amino acids. Trimming at V came to 6 bases and at J to 2 bases, leaving 6 bases not matched to a gene. Germline V gives CDR1 MNHNY, CDR2 SVGAGI (reference sequence). CDR3 amino acids: CASRPDRGPYEQYF. The CDR3 nucleotides are TGTGCCAGCAGACCCGACAGGGGACCCTACGAGCAGTACTTC.

DNA for the CDR3: TGCGCCAGCAGACAAGTCTCTGGAAACACCATATATTTT. This gives the protein CASRQVSGNTIYF. This chain links TRBV5-1 with TRBJ1-3, with D unresolved. V was trimmed by 5 bases and J by 0 bases, leaving 6 bases between them. This CDR3 has 13 residues. CDR1 is SGHRS and CDR2 is YFSETQ in the germline V gene.

The chain couples TRBV27 to TRBJ1-6; no clear D. The CDR3 length is 14 residues. The V and J ends lost 3 bases and 4 bases respectively, with 7 bases between them. Germline CDR1 reads MNHEY; CDR2 reads SMNVEV (reference sequence). The CDR3 reads CASSLGVYNSPLHF. For the CDR3, the DNA is TGTGCCAGCAGTTTGGGAGTTTATAATTCACCCCTCCACTTT.

The chain is built from TRBV11-2 and TRBJ2-7; D unresolved. Per the germline V gene, CDR1 is SGHAT and CDR2 is FQNNGV. The CDR3 totals 14 residues. The germline V and J ends were trimmed by 3 bases and 0 bases, with 9 bases remaining between them. This chain's CDR3 is CASSFQWSSYEQYF. Here the CDR3 DNA reads TGTGCCAGCAGCTTCCAGTGGAGCTCCTACGAGCAGTACTTC.

This chain joins TRBV30 and TRBJ2-7; 9 bases map to TRBD2. The CDR3 consists of 13 residues. CDR1 and CDR2 (germline): GTSNPN, SVGIG (reference sequence). V dropped 0 bases and J dropped 9; count of bases not matched to a gene: 6. The DNA for the CDR3 is TGTGCCTGGAGTGTGAATAGCGGGAGAGGGCAGTACTTC. This sequence encodes CAWSVNSGRGQYF.

The chain joins TRBV19 to TRBJ1-5, with 8 bases fitting TRBD1. The germline gives CDR1 LNHDA, CDR2 SQIVND (reference sequence). V shed 1 base, J shed 4 bases, and the junction held 6 bases outside the gene matches. The CDR3 is 16 amino acids. CDR3 nucleotide sequence: TGTGCCAGTAGTATAGTAAGTACAGGGGGGAATCAGCCCCAGCATTTT. Residues: CASSIVSTGGNQPQHF.

This chain uses TRBV11-2 with TRBJ2-2, with unresolved D. CDR1 and CDR2 from the germline V gene are SGHAT and FQNNGV. V was cut by 6 bases and J by 8 bases, with 13 bases left in between. The CDR3 is 13 amino acids. CDR3 nucleotide sequence: TGTGCCAGCAGGCGAAAGAAAACGGGGGAGCTGTTTTTT. The encoded protein is CASRRKKTGELFF. The variable domain in full, with the rest retrieved from reference TRBV11-2 and TRBJ2-2, is EAGVAQSPRYKIIEKRQSVAFWCNPISGHATLYWYQQILGQGPKLLIQFQNNGVVDDSQLPKDRFSAERLKGVDSTLKIQPAKLEDSAVYLCASRRKKTGELFFGEGSRLTVL.

The chain employs TRBV7-2 and TRBJ2-3; the match to TRBD2 covers 7 bases. The germline V gene encodes CDR1 SGHTA and CDR2 FQGNSA. The CDR3 is made up of 15 amino acids. V shed 0 bases and J 3 bases; nucleotides not matched to a gene: 3. The CDR3: CASSLARTRTDTQYF. The CDR3 coding sequence is TGTGCCAGCAGCTTAGCCAGGACTAGAACAGATACGCAGTATTTT.

The chain has TRBV28 and TRBJ1-5; no clear D. The germline V gene encodes CDR1 MDHEN and CDR2 SYDVKM. The CDR3 loop spans 14 amino acids. Trimming removed 6 bases at V and 3 bases at J, with 12 bases between. The CDR3 is CASRPGGNNQPQHF. CDR3 bases: TGTGCCAGCAGGCCGGGAGGGAACAATCAGCCCCAGCATTTT.

This chain links TRBV28 with TRBJ2-7; 8 bases fit TRBD1. CDR3 size: 15 residues. Germline V gene sequence: CDR1 MDHEN, CDR2 SYDVKM. Germline trimming cut 4 bases from V and 4 bases from J; bases unmatched to any gene: 9. This CDR3 reads CASSSPAGGLYEQYF. CDR3 nucleotides: TGTGCCAGCAGTTCCCCCGCAGGGGGCTTGTACGAGCAGTACTTC.

The sample holds one count of this clone. The rearrangement links TRBV19 to TRBJ2-1; D uncertain. Germline CDR1 LNHDA, CDR2 SQIVND (reference sequence). The ends were cut back, 6 bases at V and 4 bases at J, with 10 bases in the middle. The CDR3 has 13 residues. The CDR3 region is CASRSSRYNEQFF. CDR3 nucleotide sequence: TGTGCCAGTAGAAGTTCCAGATACAATGAGCAGTTCTTC. The entire variable domain, with the rest obtained from reference TRBV19 and TRBJ2-1, is as follows: DGGITQSPKYLFRKEGQNVTLSCEQNLNHDAMYWYRQDPGQGLRLIYYSQIVNDFQKGDIAEGYSVSREKKESFPLTVTSAQKNPTAFYLCASRSSRYNEQFFGPGTRLTVL.

The J gene is TRBJ1-5, the V gene TRBV15, with 7 bases matching TRBD1. CDR1 is LNHNV, CDR2 YYDKDF, per germline (reference sequence). The V and J ends lost 4 bases and 4 bases, in that order; junction bases with no gene match: 4. The CDR3 spans 14 residues. The CDR3 sequence: CATSKGQNNQPQHF. The DNA for the CDR3 is TGTGCCACCAGCAAGGGACAGAATAATCAGCCCCAGCATTTT.

The rearrangement uses TRBV7-9 and TRBJ2-2, with D possibly TRBD1 on 5 matching bases. CDR1 and CDR2 (germline): SEHNR, FQNEAQ (reference sequence). This CDR3 is 15 amino acids long. V shed 5 bases and J shed 0 bases, with 10 bases lying between them. CDR3 amino acids: CASSQRQTNTGELFF. The CDR3, as DNA: TGTGCCAGCAGCCAAAGACAGACGAACACCGGGGAGCTGTTTTTT. Supplemented by reference TRBV7-9 and TRBJ2-2, the full variable domain reads DTGVSQNPRHKITKRGQNVTFRCDPISEHNRLYWYRQTLGQGPEFLTYFQNEAQLEKSRLLSDRFSAERPKGSFSTLEIQRTEQGDSAMYLCASSQRQTNTGELFFGEGSRLTVL.

As concerns this clone: At the DNA level, this CDR3 is encoded by other sequences in the same sample as well. This chain links TRBV5-1 with TRBJ2-7; 13 nucleotides align to TRBD2. Per germline, CDR1 SGHRS and CDR2 YFSETQ. CDR3 size: 15 residues. The V and J ends lost 4 bases and 3 bases, in that order; junction bases with no gene match: 4. This chain's CDR3 is CASSAGTSGIYEQYF. The CDR3 DNA sequence: TGCGCCAGCAGCGCCGGGACTAGCGGGATCTACGAGCAGTACTTC.

The gene calls are TRBV7-8 and TRBJ1-5, with D unresolved. V dropped 1 base and J dropped 7 bases, with 8 bases sitting between them. Looked up from germline, CDR1 is SGHVS and CDR2 is FQNEAQ. The CDR3 loop spans 13 amino acids. The CDR3 DNA is TGTGCCAGCAGCTTAGAACCGGGGCAGCCCCAGCATTTT. This codes for CASSLEPGQPQHF.

This sequence joins TRBV5-6 and TRBJ1-5; unclear D gene. Between the trimmed V and J ends, which lost 4 bases and 0 bases, there was a span of 11 bases. This CDR3 is 15 amino acids long. Germline-derived CDR1 and CDR2 are SGHDT and YYEEEE. The CDR3 bases are TGTGCCAGCAGCAGAACGGGGTTTAGCAATCAGCCCCAGCATTTT. Translating gives CASSRTGFSNQPQHF.

The chain joins TRBV11-2 to TRBJ2-7; no clear D gene. Germline V gene sequence: CDR1 SGHAT, CDR2 FQNNGV. The CDR3 consists of 12 residues. V shed 3 bases and J shed 4 bases, with 7 bases lying between them. CDR3 coding DNA: TGTGCCAGCAGCTTCCTCAGTTACGAGCAGTACTTC. Amino acid sequence: CASSFLSYEQYF. The entire variable domain, with the rest obtained from reference TRBV11-2 and TRBJ2-7, is as follows: EAGVAQSPRYKIIEKRQSVAFWCNPISGHATLYWYQQILGQGPKLLIQFQNNGVVDDSQLPKDRFSAERLKGVDSTLKIQPAKLEDSAVYLCASSFLSYEQYFGPGTRLTVT.

This chain links TRBV10-1 with TRBJ2-3; D is ambiguous. Germline V gene sequence: CDR1 WNHNN, CDR2 SYGVQD (reference sequence). Trimming cost V 0 bases and J 2 bases, with 6 bases left between them. The CDR3 runs 14 residues. The CDR3 DNA is TGCGCCAGCAGTGAGTCGAGGTACACAGATACGCAGTATTTT. Protein sequence: CASSESRYTDTQYF.

The rearrangement joins TRBV28 to TRBJ1-5, with 7 positions matching TRBD1. Germline CDR1 MDHEN, CDR2 SYDVKM. CDR3 length equals 15 residues. The J segment lost 6 bases and the V segment lost 5 bases, leaving 10 bases of the junction unmatched. The CDR3 here is CASSPGGDSSQPQHF. As DNA, the CDR3 is TGTGCCAGCAGTCCAGGTGGGGACAGCTCTCAGCCCCAGCATTTT.

J is TRBJ1-4 and V is TRBV4-3; D remains ambiguous. V dropped 4 bases and J dropped 6 bases, with 15 bases sitting between them. CDR1 LGHNA and CDR2 YSLEER come from the germline V gene. The CDR3 consists of 15 residues. This CDR3 reads CASSLRPAGDEKLFF. Written as DNA, the CDR3 is TGCGCCAGCAGCCTAAGACCCGCCGGAGATGAAAAACTGTTTTTT.

This clone is a singleton in its sample. The chain employs TRBV6-2 or TRBV6-3 and TRBJ1-6; TRBD1 matches at 7 bases. With V trimmed by 7 bases and J by 7 bases, 10 bases remained unmatched. The V gene's germline CDR1 is MNHEY and CDR2 SVGEGT. The CDR3 spans 15 residues. In nucleotides, the CDR3 is TGTGCCAGCAACCCCCCGGGGACAGCAAATTCACCCCTCCACTTT. This translates into CASNPPGTANSPLHF.

This clone was picked up one time. The J gene is TRBJ2-3, the V gene TRBV10-3; TRBD1 matches 9 bases. CDR1 and CDR2 from the germline V gene are ENHRY and SYGVKD. With 6 bases clipped from V and 11 bases from J, the junction kept 27 bases outside the gene matches. This CDR3 is built from 19 residues. The CDR3 coding sequence is TGTGCCATCAGGGCACCACCCGGGCTAGGACAGGGGCCTTCGGGAGTGCAGTATTTT. It codes for CAIRAPPGLGQGPSGVQYF.

The genes are TRBV4-1 and TRBJ2-5; TRBD1 might be the D (6 bases). The CDR3 is 19 residues long. CDR1 and CDR2 from the germline V gene are MGHRA and YSYEKL. V lost 1 base and J lost 4, with 25 bases in between. CDR3 region: CASSQVWRGSRGGRETQYF. CDR3 in DNA: TGCGCCAGCAGCCAAGTTTGGCGTGGTAGCAGGGGTGGTCGAGAGACCCAGTACTTC.